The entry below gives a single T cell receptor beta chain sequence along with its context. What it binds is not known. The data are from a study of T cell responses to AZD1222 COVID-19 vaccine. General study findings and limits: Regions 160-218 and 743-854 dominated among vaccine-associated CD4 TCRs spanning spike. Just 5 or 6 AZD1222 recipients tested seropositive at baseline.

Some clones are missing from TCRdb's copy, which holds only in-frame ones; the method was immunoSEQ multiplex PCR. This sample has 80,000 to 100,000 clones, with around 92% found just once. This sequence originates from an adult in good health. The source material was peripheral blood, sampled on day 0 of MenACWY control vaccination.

CDR3 sequence reads: CASSGFGGGTDTQYF. CDR3 DNA sequence: TGTGCCAGCAGCGGATTTGGTGGGGGCACAGATACGCAGTATTTT. The genes are TRBV9 and TRBJ2-3, with no clear D. The CDR3 is made up of 15 amino acids. Between the trimmed V and J ends, which lost 3 bases and 1 base, there was a span of 12 bases. The V gene's germline CDR1 is SGDLS and CDR2 YYNGEE.